These T cell receptor beta chains were read from a single sample in a study of blood T cell repertoires in COVID-19. Only in-frame clones appear in the TCRdb table, and some are missing; sequencing was by immunoSEQ multiplex PCR. The sample contains 250,000 to 350,000 clones, roughly 90% of which appear only once. Sequencing used peripheral blood. The receptor set was obtained from a young man with acute or convalescent COVID-19. The CDR3 runs from the conserved cysteine through the conserved F or W. The order of the fields is J gene, V gene, CDR3 protein.

j_call: TRBJ1-1; v_call: TRBV29-1; cdr3_aa: CSGTGGGQAFF
j_call: TRBJ1-4; v_call: TRBV9; cdr3_aa: CASSVGQTNEKLFF
j_call: TRBJ1-5; v_call: TRBV19; cdr3_aa: CASSMSAGGRQPQHF
j_call: TRBJ2-5; v_call: TRBV7-6; cdr3_aa: CASSLPVAASRGTQYF
j_call: TRBJ1-2; v_call: TRBV19; cdr3_aa: CASSPLGDHYGYTF
j_call: TRBJ2-7; v_call: TRBV14; cdr3_aa: CASSRLDLSSYEQYF
j_call: TRBJ2-1; v_call: TRBV18; cdr3_aa: CASSPRAGVGVNEQFF
j_call: TRBJ1-4; v_call: TRBV6-6; cdr3_aa: CASSWQLLEKLFF
j_call: TRBJ1-2; v_call: TRBV6-5; cdr3_aa: CASYRDYGYTF
j_call: TRBJ1-4; v_call: TRBV2; cdr3_aa: CASSQGQGGEKLFF
j_call: TRBJ1-3; v_call: TRBV29-1; cdr3_aa: CSVNDRGSGNTIYF
j_call: TRBJ2-1; v_call: TRBV5-1; cdr3_aa: CASSLGGGLSYNEQFF
j_call: TRBJ1-1; v_call: TRBV9; cdr3_aa: CASSVESRNTEAFF
j_call: TRBJ2-7; v_call: TRBV30; cdr3_aa: CAWSTSIYEQYF
j_call: TRBJ2-1; v_call: TRBV3-1/TRBV3-2; cdr3_aa: CASSQKATSGSQNEQFF
j_call: TRBJ1-1; v_call: TRBV18; cdr3_aa: CASATAFQNTEAFF
j_call: TRBJ1-4; v_call: TRBV15; cdr3_aa: CATSTDGQPREKLFF
j_call: TRBJ2-1; v_call: TRBV12-3/TRBV12-4; cdr3_aa: CASSRLGNEQFF
j_call: TRBJ2-1; v_call: TRBV7-9; cdr3_aa: CASAPRGREYYNEQFF
j_call: TRBJ2-1; v_call: TRBV15; cdr3_aa: CATSRGQGKQFF
j_call: TRBJ1-6; v_call: TRBV30; cdr3_aa: CAWNGHVRNSPLHF
j_call: TRBJ1-1; v_call: TRBV7-6; cdr3_aa: CASSLSQGRNTEAFF
j_call: TRBJ2-3; v_call: TRBV6-4; cdr3_aa: CASSDGDRGTDTQYF
j_call: TRBJ2-2; v_call: TRBV27; cdr3_aa: CASKNWLAGVNTGELFF
j_call: TRBJ1-1; v_call: TRBV6-5; cdr3_aa: CASSSPIGGTEAFF
j_call: TRBJ1-1; v_call: TRBV4-1; cdr3_aa: CASSQDPRQRNTEAFF
j_call: TRBJ2-6; v_call: TRBV5-1; cdr3_aa: CASSLGLVLTGANVLTF
j_call: TRBJ1-5; v_call: TRBV12-3/TRBV12-4; cdr3_aa: CASMGLSNQPQHF
j_call: TRBJ1-1; v_call: TRBV19; cdr3_aa: CASSFPDRPTEAFF
j_call: TRBJ1-5; v_call: TRBV10-2; cdr3_aa: CASSEGAWQPQHF
j_call: TRBJ1-2; v_call: TRBV6-5; cdr3_aa: CASRPQTGNGYTF
j_call: TRBJ1-4; v_call: TRBV2; cdr3_aa: CASSGGGVEKLFF
j_call: TRBJ1-4; v_call: TRBV11-2; cdr3_aa: CASSLGGTGVDKLFF
j_call: TRBJ1-2; v_call: TRBV7-3; cdr3_aa: CASSLERGGLGGYTF
j_call: TRBJ1-6; v_call: TRBV5-1; cdr3_aa: CASSPEGHRLENSPLHF
j_call: TRBJ2-1; v_call: TRBV2; cdr3_aa: CASSEPFDNEQFF
j_call: TRBJ1-5; v_call: TRBV28; cdr3_aa: CASSATGQGVIAQHF
j_call: TRBJ2-7; v_call: TRBV29-1; cdr3_aa: CSVEGTRSYEQYF
j_call: TRBJ2-1; v_call: TRBV3-1/TRBV3-2; cdr3_aa: CASSQDRRWEQFF
j_call: TRBJ1-4; v_call: TRBV2; cdr3_aa: CASTERALTNEKLFF
j_call: TRBJ1-5; v_call: TRBV28; cdr3_aa: CASSDRFDNQPQHF
j_call: TRBJ2-1; v_call: TRBV19; cdr3_aa: CASSNPGGPYNEQFF
j_call: TRBJ2-1; v_call: TRBV14; cdr3_aa: CASSQASGRAGAGGFF
j_call: TRBJ2-1; v_call: TRBV5-1; cdr3_aa: CASTPRGRANEQFF
j_call: TRBJ2-2; v_call: TRBV19; cdr3_aa: CASNPGLYGTSGRGTGELFF
j_call: TRBJ2-3; v_call: TRBV5-4; cdr3_aa: CASSLSAGGTDTQYF
j_call: TRBJ2-3; v_call: TRBV7-6; cdr3_aa: CASSLGVSGSSDTQYF
j_call: TRBJ2-6; v_call: TRBV18; cdr3_aa: CASSPTGSGANVLTF
j_call: TRBJ2-1; v_call: TRBV5-5; cdr3_aa: CASSPGQGSSYNEQFF
j_call: TRBJ1-1; v_call: TRBV3-1/TRBV3-2; cdr3_aa: CASSPRSQYTEAFF
j_call: TRBJ2-3; v_call: TRBV28; cdr3_aa: CASSVALGGRDTQYF
j_call: TRBJ1-5; v_call: TRBV6-5; cdr3_aa: CASRSTNNQPQHF
j_call: TRBJ2-7; v_call: TRBV5-4; cdr3_aa: CASSWGGSTYEQYF
j_call: TRBJ1-5; v_call: TRBV12-3/TRBV12-4; cdr3_aa: CASSQFREQHF
j_call: TRBJ1-1; v_call: TRBV4-1; cdr3_aa: CASSQRQPNTEAFF
j_call: TRBJ1-3; v_call: TRBV9; cdr3_aa: CASSVAAMVRGGNTIYF
j_call: TRBJ2-3; v_call: TRBV29-1; cdr3_aa: CSVGGGRGRTDTQYF
j_call: TRBJ1-3; v_call: TRBV5-1; cdr3_aa: CASKTGSGNTIYF